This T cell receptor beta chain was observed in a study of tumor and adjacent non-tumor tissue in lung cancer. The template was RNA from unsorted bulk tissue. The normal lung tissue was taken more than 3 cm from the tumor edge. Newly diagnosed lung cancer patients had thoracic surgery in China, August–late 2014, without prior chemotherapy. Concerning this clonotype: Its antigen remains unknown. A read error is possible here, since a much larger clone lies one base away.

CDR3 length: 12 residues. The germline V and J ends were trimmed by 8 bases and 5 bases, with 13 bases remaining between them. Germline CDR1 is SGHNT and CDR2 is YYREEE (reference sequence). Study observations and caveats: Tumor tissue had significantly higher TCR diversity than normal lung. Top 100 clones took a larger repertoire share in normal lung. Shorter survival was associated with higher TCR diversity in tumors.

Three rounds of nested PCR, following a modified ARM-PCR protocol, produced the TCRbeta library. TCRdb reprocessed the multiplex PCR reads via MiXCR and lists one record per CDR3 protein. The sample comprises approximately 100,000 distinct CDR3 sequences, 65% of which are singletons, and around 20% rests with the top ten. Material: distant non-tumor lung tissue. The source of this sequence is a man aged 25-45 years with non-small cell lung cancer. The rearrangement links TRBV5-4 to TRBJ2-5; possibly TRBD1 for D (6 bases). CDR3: CARSLDSETQYF. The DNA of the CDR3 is TGTGCCAGGAGCCTGGACAGCGAGACCCAGTACTTC.